This T cell receptor beta chain was sequenced during a study of graft-versus-host responses after intestinal transplantation. Looking at the study overall: The transplants performed in recipients were multivisceral, liver-intestinal, or isolated intestinal. Study results and caveats: Researchers found GvH clones in recipient marrow, and some showed up first in ileum or blood. Allografts of one patient group, those with graft-donor T cell macrochimerism, had high graft-versus-host to host-versus-graft clonal ratios.

The junction had 10 bases not matched to a gene; V was cut back by 6 bases and J by 4 bases. The CDR3 length is 15 residues. Germline V gives CDR1 PRHDT, CDR2 FYEKMQ (reference sequence). TCRdb's table, derived via immunoSEQ multiplex PCR, lists solely in-frame clones and lacks some. The sample carries tens of thousands of clones, approximately 95% recorded once. For this clone: Its antigen remains unidentified.

The rearrangement links TRBV13 to TRBJ2-3; 7 bases agree with TRBD1. This clonotype was sampled from a human donor who was the organ donor for an intestinal transplant. Sequenced here: unstimulated CD8+ T cells sorted from spleen or lymph node cells, sampled before transplant. This CDR3 is CASSTGTEGSDTQYF. The DNA of the CDR3 is TGTGCCAGCAGTACCGGGACAGAGGGTTCAGATACGCAGTATTTT.